This T cell receptor beta chain was documented in a study of CD8+CD57+ T cells in acquired aplastic anemia. Study observations and caveats: Patients and controls shared under 35 CD8+ CDR3 sequences, highly expressed in patients.

Genomic DNA was employed as the template in profiling TCR beta VDJ and CDR3. TCRdb called the reads again in MiXCR, with one record for every CDR3 protein. Here the sample spans approximately 250,000 distinct CDR3 sequences, 82% being singletons. A word on this clonotype: No antigen is known for it.

The junction had 8 bases not matched to a gene; V was cut back by 6 bases and J by 3 bases. The CDR3 is made up of 15 amino acids. CDR1 is SNHLY, CDR2 FYNNEI, per germline. Whoever was chosen for sequencing had shown CD8+CD57+ cell expansion by flow cytometry. Sequenced: sorted CD4+, CD8+, or CD8+CD57+ T cells (not recorded which) from PBMCs. This chain joins TRBV2 and TRBJ2-1; 7 bases are shared with TRBD2. This sequence originates from a human donor with aplastic anemia. CDR3 amino acids: CASRTGRDGYNEQFF. The CDR3 DNA is TGTGCCAGCAGGACGGGGAGGGACGGCTACAATGAGCAGTTCTTC.